This entry lists 11 T cell receptor beta chains sequenced from one sample in a study of blood T cell repertoires in COVID-19. Libraries were prepared by immunoSEQ multiplex PCR; TCRdb keeps only in-frame clonotypes and omits some of them. The repertoire holds about 350,000 clones, roughly nine tenths seen once, with around 4% in the top ten. The material sequenced was peripheral blood. These receptors originate from an older woman with COVID-19, enrolled during active disease.

This sequence joins TRBV27 and TRBJ1-2; possible D gene TRBD1, 5 bases. Trimming cost V 0 bases and J 3 bases, with 8 bases left between them. Per the germline V gene, CDR1 is MNHEY and CDR2 is SMNVEV (reference sequence). The CDR3 length is 14 residues. The CDR3 DNA reads TGTGCCAGCAGTTTATCCCGGGGGGACTATGGCTACACCTTC. Its protein product is CASSLSRGDYGYTF.

V and J are TRBV28 and TRBJ1-5; TRBD1 agrees at 11 bases. The CDR3 runs to 16 residues. Germline values: CDR1 MDHEN, CDR2 SYDVKM. V trimming: 6 bases; J trimming: 3 bases; junction bases outside the gene matches: 7. CDR3 sequence: CASRLDRGPVNQPQHF. The CDR3 nucleotides are TGTGCCAGCAGGTTGGACAGGGGGCCCGTCAATCAGCCCCAGCATTTT.

The J gene is TRBJ1-1, the V gene TRBV10-2; TRBD1 matches 7 bases. Germline V gene data show CDR1 as WSHSY and CDR2 as SAAADI. With 6 bases clipped from V and 2 bases from J, the junction kept 3 bases outside the gene matches. The CDR3 loop spans 13 amino acids. CDR3 nucleotides: TGCGCCAGCAGGGGGACAGAAAACACTGAAGCTTTCTTT. It codes for CASRGTENTEAFF.

The chain recombines TRBV15 with TRBJ2-7; D not resolved. The length of the CDR3 is 13 residues. From germline, CDR1 is LNHNV and CDR2 YYDKDF (reference sequence). The germline V and J ends were trimmed by 0 bases and 1 base, with 4 bases remaining between them. The CDR3 DNA sequence: TGTGCCACCAGCAGAGATCAGTCCTACGAGCAGTACTTC. Translating gives CATSRDQSYEQYF.

The chain uses TRBV3-1 (or the pseudogene TRBV3-2) and TRBJ2-1, with 8 bases matching TRBD1. Germline loops: CDR1 LGHDT, CDR2 YNNKEL (reference sequence). The junction had 3 bases not matched to a gene; V was cut back by 7 bases and J by 1 base. The CDR3 has 14 amino acids. The CDR3: CASTDRGSYNEQFF. The DNA of the CDR3 is TGTGCCAGCACCGACAGGGGATCCTACAATGAGCAGTTCTTC.

The chain couples TRBV18 to TRBJ1-1, with unresolved D. CDR1 KGHSH and CDR2 LQKENI come from the germline V gene. Deletions cut 2 bases from V and 1 base from J, with 11 bases between. The CDR3 totals 15 residues. The CDR3 loop reads CASSPTRTRNTEAFF. The CDR3 DNA reads as TGTGCCAGCTCACCAACGCGGACTAGGAACACTGAAGCTTTCTTT.

This sequence joins TRBV7-9 and TRBJ1-6; 9 bases line up with TRBD1. J lost 10 bases, V lost 3 bases, and 1 base had no gene match. This CDR3 has 13 amino acids. Germline V gene sequence: CDR1 SEHNR, CDR2 FQNEAQ (reference sequence). The CDR3 spells CASSLTGGSPLHF. CDR3 bases: TGTGCCAGCAGCTTGACAGGGGGATCACCCCTCCACTTT.

V gene TRBV19 combines with J gene TRBJ2-7; D might be TRBD1 (6 bases). There are 15 residues in the CDR3. Trimming took 5 bases from V and 3 from J, leaving 17 bases between them. Germline assignment: CDR1 LNHDA and CDR2 SQIVND (reference sequence). The DNA for the CDR3 is TGTGCCAGTAGTTCTCCGGGACACACTATCTACGAGCAGTACTTC. Its protein product is CASSSPGHTIYEQYF.

Worth noting for this clone: Other DNA sequences of this sample code for an identical CDR3. The chain carries TRBV6-5 and TRBJ1-5, with 9 bases matching TRBD1. CDR3 length: 14 amino acids. The germline V gene has CDR1 MNHEY and CDR2 SVGAGI. V gave up 3 bases and J gave up 4 bases; unmatched junction bases: 1. The CDR3 loop is CASSYDRGNQPQHF. CDR3 nucleotides: TGTGCCAGCAGTTATGACAGGGGGAATCAGCCCCAGCATTTT.

The chain is built from TRBV7-9 and TRBJ1-4, with 8 positions matching TRBD1. CDR1 is SEHNR and CDR2 is FQNEAQ in the germline V gene (reference sequence). V gave up 4 bases and J gave up 7 bases; unmatched junction bases: 14. CDR3 length equals 17 residues. The DNA for the CDR3 is TGTGCCAGCAGCTCCCCTCGTCCCGGGACAGGAGGTGAAAAACTGTTTTTT. The encoded protein is CASSSPRPGTGGEKLFF. Drawing the rest from reference TRBV7-9 and TRBJ1-4, the complete variable domain is DTGVSQNPRHKITKRGQNVTFRCDPISEHNRLYWYRQTLGQGPEFLTYFQNEAQLEKSRLLSDRFSAERPKGSFSTLEIQRTEQGDSAMYLCASSSPRPGTGGEKLFFGSGTQLSVL.

This sequence joins TRBV6-1 and TRBJ2-1; D perhaps matches TRBD1 (5 bases). Germline V gene data show CDR1 as MNHNS and CDR2 as SASEGT. There are 14 residues in the CDR3. V was cut by 3 bases and J by 6 bases, with 12 bases left in between. The CDR3 loop reads CASSELGRGNEQFF. DNA of the CDR3: TGTGCCAGCAGTGAGTTGGGAAGGGGCAATGAGCAGTTCTTC.